This record looks at one T cell receptor (beta chain) sequence and its context. Its cognate antigen has yet to be identified. No quality values exist for individual bases; no much larger clone is one base distant. This entry belongs to a study of regulatory T cells in long-lasting Graves disease (dated by TCRdb to the early 2020s). Study-wide context: Newly diagnosed Graves' disease patients had taken antithyroid drugs for less than 3 months. Peripheral blood TCR sequencing and RNA sequencing compared persistent Graves' disease patients with newly diagnosed Graves' disease patients. The study was conducted in China and was registered as a clinical trial. A total of around 35 samples underwent TCR sequencing, from roughly 13 patients with persistent Graves' disease and approximately 20 patients with newly diagnosed Graves' disease. Paper-wide results and their limitations: The authors acknowledged the small sample size as a limitation that may reduce accuracy. Sequencing and analysis were restricted to the TCR beta chain. Compared with newly diagnosed patients, patients with persistent Graves' disease had lower TCR Shannon entropy and fewer highly expanded clones, which suggests clonal expansion. Patients with persistent disease shared more public clonotypes (fewer than 3,000) than newly diagnosed patients did (about 970). Because the primary lesion, thyroid tissue, could not be accessed, the study looked at peripheral blood alone. Persistent disease showed preferential use of TRBV28, TRBJ1-2 and TRBJ2-5, whereas newly diagnosed disease favored TRBV20-1 and TRBJ2-1.

Preparation of the library involved multiplex PCR. For sequencing, an Illumina HiSeq 4000 was employed. CDR3 regions were amplified by Arm-PCR with iRepertoire HTBI primers to construct TCR beta libraries. Before sequencing, the PCR products went through gel purification. The published analysis was carried out like this. Across samples, 62 TRBV and roughly 15 TRBJ segments were identified and used for gene usage analysis of CDR3 amino acid clonotypes. Filtered high-quality paired reads were merged into contigs using COPE and FqMerger. Contigs were aligned with BLAST to IMGT TRBV, TRBD and TRBJ reference genes, and CDR3 was defined per IMGT. Highly expanded clones were defined as clonotypes with a frequency above 0.1%. Shannon entropy was used to measure repertoire diversity, and the Gini coefficient was used to measure V-J evenness. A clonotype was considered public if more than one individual shared it. TCRdb's own reprocessing of the public reads used fastp at Q25 and MiXCR and kept productive beta chains. One record per CDR3 amino acid sequence lists the most common genes and DNA. The V and J calls were determined by TCRdb, not by the authors. Present in this sample are about 200,000 distinct CDR3 sequences, roughly 19% of which were seen just once. The top ten clones comprise approximately 12% of the sample.

The CDR3 starts with the cysteine, ends with the phenylalanine, and has 13 residues. The DNA shown is the 39-base CDR3, in frame from base 1. V drops 0 bases and J drops 10 bases, leaving 10 bases in between. As encoded in the germline V gene (reference sequence), CDR1 is LGHDT while CDR2 is YNNKEL. The time point tag for this specimen amounts to: newly diagnosed GD, antithyroid drugs for less than 3 months. RNA was extracted from PBMCs in TRIzol for both TCR sequencing and RNA sequencing. The diagnosis of Graves' disease followed American Thyroid Association guidelines. Recruitment of patients was carried out at an endocrinology department in Xi'an, China. Each patient gave 8.5 to 9.5 milliliters of peripheral blood, collected in an EDTA anticoagulant tube. Ficoll Paque Plus density gradient separation was used to isolate PBMCs, and no further T cell sorting was done. An Agilent 2100 Bioanalyzer and agarose gel were used to check RNA quality, and a NanoDrop 2000 was used to measure RNA concentration.

These data are also associated with another study on T cells in Graves' hyperthyroidism and ophthalmopathy. Looking at the second paper: Stable Graves' hyperthyroidism was defined as the absence of progression to ophthalmopathy over 18 months of follow-up. Hyperthyroidism patients were newly diagnosed, had a disease duration of under 2 months, and were aged 18 to 65 years. Any patient with an uncontrolled infection, another autoimmune disease, pregnancy or lactation was excluded. Clinical symptoms, serum thyroxine and TRAb, thyroid ultrasound, and orbital computed tomography formed the basis for the diagnoses. The TCR CDR3 was subjected to a first round of RT-PCR using the HTBI primer set and the Qiagen OneStep RT-PCR kit. Most expanded thyroid clonotypes (frequency above 0.001) were also detected in blood, suggesting blood repertoires may reflect thyroid immune responses. A 13 V-J signature model separated ophthalmopathy from stable hyperthyroidism, with just over 85% sensitivity and about 81% specificity in cross-validation and 80%/75% in testing. In validation, the model predicted progression to ophthalmopathy a median of roughly 6.1 months before onset, with about 64% sensitivity and around 76% specificity. A discovery cohort of approximately 97 patients, roughly 45 with Graves' ophthalmopathy and approximately 57 with stable Graves' hyperthyroidism, was used to find distinguishing TCR V-J signatures. Prospective prediction of ophthalmopathy was tested in an independent validation cohort consisting of 18 hyperthyroidism patients and around 16 patients who later progressed to ophthalmopathy. For training and testing, the 100 or so patients in the discovery cohort were randomly divided in a 7:3 ratio. In several Graves' hyperthyroidism patients, the study also compared T-cell repertoires from thyroid tissue with T-cell repertoires from blood. After blood sampling, hyperthyroidism patients were treated with methimazole at a starting dose of 30 mg daily, and ophthalmopathy patients were treated with high-dose intravenous methylprednisolone. Libraries were constructed in a second round of multiplex PCR, after which size selection and purification were carried out. Sequencing of the libraries was done on an Illumina HiSeq2000 using paired-end 100 bp reads. SOAPnuke was used to process the raw data, with reads discarded if the reads contained adapters or uncalled bases, had a mean Phred below 15, or lacked an exact constant-primer or identifier match. High-quality paired reads were merged with COPE v1.2.5, and unique nucleotide sequences were defined as clonotypes. MiTCR v1.1 was used to align clonotypes to the IMGT TRBV, TRBD and TRBJ reference segments. The analysis was restricted to V-J combinations with a frequency above 0.0001, which together covered around 99% of the repertoires. A TCS score was defined as the ratio of F50 (clonal expansion) to E x V (chaos), with BLOSUM62-based TCRdist applied between CDR3 peptides within each V-J. Welch's t-statistics and random forest reduced around 510 V-J features to some 14, which were used in a naive Bayes classifier (R e1071). Sample size was not statistically predetermined, and blinding of investigators to group allocation was not performed. TCR Vbeta CDR3 sequencing of fewer than 150 peripheral blood samples (over 40 ophthalmopathy, some 75 hyperthyroidism and around 17 progressor patients) is reported in the paper.

The chain is encoded by TRBV3-1 joined to TRBJ2-1; the best D guess is TRBD2, with 6 bases matching. The starting material was peripheral blood mononuclear cells (PBMCs), obtained at new diagnosis, from a patient treated with antithyroid drugs. The receptor was derived from a woman aged 25 to 39 with Graves disease. Donor details come from another sample of the same person, matched by shared clones. The bases read TGTGCCAGCAGCCAAGATGGCGGAGGGGAGCAGTTCTTC. The translation is CASSQDGGGEQFF.